The clone carrying this T cell receptor beta chain was observed a handful of times. Its antigen is undetermined. Combining a sample-barcoded 5' primer with a J-beta primer mix, a second PCR ran for about 7 to 11 cycles. TCRdb used MiXCR to reprocess the 5' RACE reads, holding one entry per CDR3 protein. The repertoire holds 650,000 to 1,000,000 distinct CDR3 sequences, with around 36% as singletons. This sample was taken from a study of blood T cells in healthy people across ages. General study findings and limits: The recorded TCR beta diversity per million T cells decreased in a roughly linear manner with age. Correlation between TCR beta diversity and naive T cell percentage was strong. With donor CMV status unknown, expanded clonotype changes were possibly confounded.

The sequence was collected from a man aged 18 to 29 in good health. The sequencing sample was made of blood.

DNA of the CDR3: TGTGCCAGCAGCGACGGACGGCCGCCCCAGCATTTT. Translated: CASSDGRPPQHF. The chain recombines TRBV12-3 or TRBV12-4 with TRBJ1-5; D remains unclear. The CDR3 extends over 12 amino acids. V lost 6 bases and J 9 bases, leaving 12 bases between the germline ends.